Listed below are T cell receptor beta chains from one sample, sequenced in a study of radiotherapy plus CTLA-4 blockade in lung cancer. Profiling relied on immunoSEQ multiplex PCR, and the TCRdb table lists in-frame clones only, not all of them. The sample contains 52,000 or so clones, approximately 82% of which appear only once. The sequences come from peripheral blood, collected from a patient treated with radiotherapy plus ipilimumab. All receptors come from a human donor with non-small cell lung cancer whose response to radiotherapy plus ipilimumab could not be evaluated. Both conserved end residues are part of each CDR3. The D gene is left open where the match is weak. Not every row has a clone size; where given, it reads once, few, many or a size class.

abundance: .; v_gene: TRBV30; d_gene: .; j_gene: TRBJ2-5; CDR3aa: CAWSRTQGGETQYF; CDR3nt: TGTGCCTGGAGCCGGACACAGGGCGGTGAGACCCAGTACTTC
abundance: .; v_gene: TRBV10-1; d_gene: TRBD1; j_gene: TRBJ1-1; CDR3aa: CASSRDRVLGTEAFF; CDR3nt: TGCGCCAGCAGCCGGGACAGGGTATTGGGCACTGAAGCTTTCTTT
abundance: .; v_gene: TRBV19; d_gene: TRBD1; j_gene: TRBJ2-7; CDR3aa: CASSIIATGALDYEQYF; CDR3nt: TGTGCCAGTAGTATTATCGCGACAGGGGCGCTTGACTACGAGCAGTACTTC
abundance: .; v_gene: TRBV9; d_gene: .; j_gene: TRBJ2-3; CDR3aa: CASSVVDSRTDTQYF; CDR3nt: TGTGCCAGCAGCGTAGTAGACTCCCGCACAGATACGCAGTATTTT
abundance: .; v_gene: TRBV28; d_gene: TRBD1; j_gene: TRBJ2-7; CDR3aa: CATTGGASYEQYF; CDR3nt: TGTGCCACAACAGGGGGTGCCTCCTACGAGCAGTACTTC
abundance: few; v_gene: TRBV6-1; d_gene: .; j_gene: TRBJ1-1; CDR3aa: CASSEGAWTEAFF; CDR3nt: TGTGCCAGCAGTGAAGGAGCCTGGACTGAAGCTTTCTTT
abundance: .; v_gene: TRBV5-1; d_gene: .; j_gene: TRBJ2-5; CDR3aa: CASSLVRGRQETQYF; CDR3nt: TGCGCCAGCAGTTTGGTAAGGGGAAGACAAGAGACCCAGTACTTC
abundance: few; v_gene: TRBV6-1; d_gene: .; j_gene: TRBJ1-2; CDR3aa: CASSFQWGGNYGYTF; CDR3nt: TGTGCCAGCAGTTTTCAGTGGGGGGGAAACTATGGCTACACCTTC
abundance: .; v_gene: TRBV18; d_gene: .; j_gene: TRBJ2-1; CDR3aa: CASSPPMSNEQFF; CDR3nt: TGTGCCAGCTCACCACCAATGAGCAATGAGCAGTTCTTC
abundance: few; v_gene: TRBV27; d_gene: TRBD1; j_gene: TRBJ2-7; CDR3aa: CASSLEYRGLGEQYF; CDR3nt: TGTGCCAGCAGTTTAGAATACAGGGGGCTGGGCGAGCAGTACTTC
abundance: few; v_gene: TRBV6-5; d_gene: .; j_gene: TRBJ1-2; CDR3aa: CASRSNYGYTF; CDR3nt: TGTGCCAGTAGGAGTAACTATGGCTACACCTTC
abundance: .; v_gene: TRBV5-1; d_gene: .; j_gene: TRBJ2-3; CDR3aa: CASSLSSSTDTQYF; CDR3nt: TGCGCCAGCAGCTTGAGCTCTAGCACAGATACGCAGTATTTT
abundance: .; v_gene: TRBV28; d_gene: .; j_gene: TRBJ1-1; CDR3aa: CASRGRGEAFF; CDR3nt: TGTGCCAGCAGGGGGCGAGGTGAAGCTTTCTTT
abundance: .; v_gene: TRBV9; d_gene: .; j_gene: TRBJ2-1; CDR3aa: CASSTGPGANEQFF; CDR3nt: TGTGCCAGCAGCACGGGCCCTGGGGCCAATGAGCAGTTCTTC
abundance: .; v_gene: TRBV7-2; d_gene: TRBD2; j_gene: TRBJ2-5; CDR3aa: CASSPPGGALVRYF; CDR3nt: TGTGCCAGCAGCCCCCCCGGGGGGGCGCTTGTGCGGTACTTC
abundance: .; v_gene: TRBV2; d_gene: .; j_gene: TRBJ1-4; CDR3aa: CASSRQAVNEKLFF; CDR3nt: TGTGCCAGCAGCCGACAGGCCGTTAATGAAAAACTGTTTTTT
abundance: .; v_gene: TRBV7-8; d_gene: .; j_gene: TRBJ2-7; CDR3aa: CASKPGHASYEQYF; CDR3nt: TGTGCCAGCAAACCGGGACACGCGTCCTACGAGCAGTACTTC
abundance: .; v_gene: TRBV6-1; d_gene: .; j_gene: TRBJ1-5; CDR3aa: CASTEGQGSYQPQHF; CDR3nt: TGTGCCAGCACTGAGGGGCAGGGGAGCTATCAGCCCCAGCATTTT
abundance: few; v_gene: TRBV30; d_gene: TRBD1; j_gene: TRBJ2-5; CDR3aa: CAYRGQGETQYF; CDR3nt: TGTGCCTACAGGGGCCAGGGGGAGACCCAGTACTTC
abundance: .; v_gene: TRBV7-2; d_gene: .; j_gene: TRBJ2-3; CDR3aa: CASSLGSPDTDTQYF; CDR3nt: TGTGCCAGCAGCTTAGGATCCCCAGACACAGATACGCAGTATTTT
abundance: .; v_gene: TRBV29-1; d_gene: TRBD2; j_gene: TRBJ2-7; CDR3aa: CSVEASGGSEQYF; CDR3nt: TGCAGCGTTGAAGCGTCGGGAGGTAGCGAGCAGTACTTC
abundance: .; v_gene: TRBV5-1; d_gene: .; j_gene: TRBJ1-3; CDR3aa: CASSSQTDPGNTIYF; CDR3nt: TGCGCCAGCAGCTCCCAGACAGACCCTGGAAACACCATATATTTT
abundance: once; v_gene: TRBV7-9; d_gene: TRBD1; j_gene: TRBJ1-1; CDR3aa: CASLSAGGNTEAFF; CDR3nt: TGTGCCAGCCTCTCAGCAGGGGGCAACACTGAAGCTTTCTTT
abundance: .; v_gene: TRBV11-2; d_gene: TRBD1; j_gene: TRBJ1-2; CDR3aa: CASSPAWTGSNYGYTF; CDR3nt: TGTGCCAGCAGCCCAGCTTGGACAGGGTCTAACTATGGCTACACCTTC
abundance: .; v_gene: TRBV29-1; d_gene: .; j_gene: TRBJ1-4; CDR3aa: CSVAGAPGISNEKLFF; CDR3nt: TGCAGCGTTGCAGGGGCCCCGGGAATTAGTAATGAAAAACTGTTTTTT
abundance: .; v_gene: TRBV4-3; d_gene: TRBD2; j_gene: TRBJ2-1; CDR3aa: CASSQGALAGGYNEQFF; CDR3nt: TGCGCCAGCAGCCAAGGAGCCCTAGCGGGAGGGTACAATGAGCAGTTCTTC
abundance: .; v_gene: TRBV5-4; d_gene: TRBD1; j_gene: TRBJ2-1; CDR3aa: CASSSWTGGAGNEQFF; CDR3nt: TGTGCCAGCAGCTCCTGGACAGGGGGAGCGGGAAATGAGCAGTTCTTC
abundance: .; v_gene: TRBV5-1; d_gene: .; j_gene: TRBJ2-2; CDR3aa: CASRMTTGNTGELFF; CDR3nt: TGCGCCAGCAGAATGACGACAGGGAACACCGGGGAGCTGTTTTTT
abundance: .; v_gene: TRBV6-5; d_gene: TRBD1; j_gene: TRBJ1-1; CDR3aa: CASTDRLTEAFF; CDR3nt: TGTGCCAGCACGGACAGGCTCACTGAAGCTTTCTTT
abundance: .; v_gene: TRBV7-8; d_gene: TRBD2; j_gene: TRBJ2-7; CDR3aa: CASSPGTSGRKLPYEQYF; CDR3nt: TGTGCCAGCAGCCCCGGGACTAGCGGGAGGAAGTTGCCCTACGAGCAGTACTTC
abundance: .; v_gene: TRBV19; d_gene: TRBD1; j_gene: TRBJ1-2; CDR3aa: CASSMRQGSGVSGYTF; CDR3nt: TGTGCCAGTAGTATGCGACAGGGGAGTGGGGTTTCTGGCTACACCTTC
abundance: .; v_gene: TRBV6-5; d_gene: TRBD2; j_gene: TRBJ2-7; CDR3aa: CASSYGTSGGYEQYF; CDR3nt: TGTGCCAGCAGTTACGGGACTAGCGGGGGTTACGAGCAGTACTTC
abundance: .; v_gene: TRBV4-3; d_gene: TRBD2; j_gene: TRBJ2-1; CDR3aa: CASSQAGTSVPLEQFF; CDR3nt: TGCGCCAGCAGCCAAGCCGGGACTAGCGTACCCCTAGAGCAGTTCTTC
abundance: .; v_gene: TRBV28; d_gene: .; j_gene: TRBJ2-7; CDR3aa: CASSQSGYEQYF; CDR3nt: TGTGCCAGCAGTCAATCGGGGTACGAGCAGTACTTC
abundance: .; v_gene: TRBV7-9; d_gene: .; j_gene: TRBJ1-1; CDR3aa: CASSPPSRGTEAFF; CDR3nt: TGTGCCAGCAGCCCGCCCTCTAGGGGGACTGAAGCTTTCTTT
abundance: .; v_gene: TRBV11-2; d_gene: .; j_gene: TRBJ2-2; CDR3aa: CASSPPGLILGELFF; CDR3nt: TGTGCCAGCAGCCCGCCGGGGTTAATCCTCGGGGAGCTGTTTTTT
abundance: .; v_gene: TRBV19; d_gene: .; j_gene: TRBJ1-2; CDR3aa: CASSLLPGDSGYTF; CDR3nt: TGTGCCAGTAGTCTACTTCCGGGTGATTCTGGCTACACCTTC
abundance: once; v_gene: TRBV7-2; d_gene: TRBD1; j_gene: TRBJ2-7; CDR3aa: CASSADRASYEQYF; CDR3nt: TGTGCCAGCAGCGCAGACAGGGCGTCCTACGAGCAGTACTTC
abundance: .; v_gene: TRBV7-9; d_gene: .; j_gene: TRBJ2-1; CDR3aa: CASSLLRRYNEQFF; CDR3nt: TGTGCCAGCAGCTTGCTACGCCGATACAATGAGCAGTTCTTC
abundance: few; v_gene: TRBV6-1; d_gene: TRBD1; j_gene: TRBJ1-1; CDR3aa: CASSAGGMNTEAFF; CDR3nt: TGTGCCAGCAGTGCAGGGGGCATGAACACTGAAGCTTTCTTT
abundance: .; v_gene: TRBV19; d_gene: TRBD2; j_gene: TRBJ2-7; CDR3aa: CASAEAGTYYEQYF; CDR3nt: TGTGCCAGCGCGGAAGCGGGGACGTACTACGAGCAGTACTTC
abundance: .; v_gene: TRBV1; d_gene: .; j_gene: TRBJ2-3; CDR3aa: CTSSLHPGLAGAPGTDTQYF; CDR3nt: TGCACCAGCAGCCTCCACCCGGGACTAGCGGGGGCACCGGGTACAGATACGCAGTATTTT
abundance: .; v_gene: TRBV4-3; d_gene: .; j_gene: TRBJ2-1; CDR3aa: CASSQGYLKAPGEQFF; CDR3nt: TGCGCCAGCAGCCAAGGGTACTTAAAAGCCCCGGGGGAGCAGTTCTTC
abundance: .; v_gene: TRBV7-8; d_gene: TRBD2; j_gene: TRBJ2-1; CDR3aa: CASSLVTSRSAEQFF; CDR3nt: TGTGCCAGCAGCTTAGTGACTAGCCGATCCGCTGAGCAGTTCTTC
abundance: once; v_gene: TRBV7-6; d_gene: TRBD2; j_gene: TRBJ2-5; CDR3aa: CASRGIAGGLQETQYF; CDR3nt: TGTGCCAGCAGGGGCATAGCGGGGGGCCTCCAAGAGACCCAGTACTTC
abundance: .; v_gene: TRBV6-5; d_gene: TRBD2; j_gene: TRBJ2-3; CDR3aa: CASSSLGRGYTDTQYF; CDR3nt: TGTGCCAGCAGTTCCCTAGGGCGGGGGTACACAGATACGCAGTATTTT
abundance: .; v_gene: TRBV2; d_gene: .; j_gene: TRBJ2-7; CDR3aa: CASDSTSGLSEQYF; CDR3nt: TGTGCCAGCGATAGCACCTCTGGACTCAGCGAGCAGTACTTC
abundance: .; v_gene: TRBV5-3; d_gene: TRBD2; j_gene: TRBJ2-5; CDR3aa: CARSLARLAGGKETQYF; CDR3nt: TGTGCCAGAAGCTTGGCCCGACTAGCGGGGGGAAAAGAGACCCAGTACTTC
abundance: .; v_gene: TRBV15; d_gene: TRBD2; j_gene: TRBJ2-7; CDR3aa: CATSRDLGGALSYEQYF; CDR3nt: TGTGCCACCAGCAGAGATCTCGGGGGGGCCCTCTCCTACGAGCAGTACTTC
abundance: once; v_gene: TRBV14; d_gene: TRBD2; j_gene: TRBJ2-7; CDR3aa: CASSESGGAYEQYF; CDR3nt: TGTGCCAGCAGCGAAAGCGGGGGGGCGTACGAGCAGTACTTC
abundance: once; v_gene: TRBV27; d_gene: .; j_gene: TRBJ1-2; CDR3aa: CASSFFGGTGYTF; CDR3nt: TGTGCCAGCAGTTTTTTCGGGGGGACTGGCTACACCTTC
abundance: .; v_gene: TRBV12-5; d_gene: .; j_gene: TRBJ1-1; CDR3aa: CASGWGGGDSRLNTEAFF; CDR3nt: TGTGCTAGTGGTTGGGGGGGTGGGGATTCACGCCTTAACACTGAAGCTTTCTTT
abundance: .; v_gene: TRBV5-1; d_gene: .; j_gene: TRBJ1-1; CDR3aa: CASRGVGGGPIMNTEAFF; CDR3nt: TGCGCCAGCAGGGGGGTGGGAGGGGGACCCATAATGAACACTGAAGCTTTCTTT
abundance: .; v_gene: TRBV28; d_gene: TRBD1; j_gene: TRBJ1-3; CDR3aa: CASSPDRVGRNTIYF; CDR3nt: TGTGCCAGCAGCCCAGACAGGGTGGGAAGAAACACCATATATTTT